Below, 29 T cell receptor beta chains from the same sample are listed, as sequenced in a study of Ad26.COV2.S vaccination and SARS-CoV-2 variants. As to treatment: roughly 19 received Ad26.COV2.S at low or high dose, single or two shots; about 5 received placebo; per-sample allocation not given. Each sample was drawn 63 days after the first injection (of vaccine or placebo). Measured with immunoSEQ multiplex PCR; TCRdb has only the in-frame clones, and not every one. The table shows roughly 680,000 clones, with roughly 90% occurring only once. Material: peripheral blood, obtained in a trial of Ad26.COV2.S vaccine versus placebo. The origin of the receptors is a person aged 18-65 years who received the Ad26.COV2.S COVID-19 vaccine or a placebo.

The V call is TRBV18, the J call TRBJ2-5, with no clear D. V dropped 6 bases and J dropped 2 bases, with 10 bases sitting between them. Germline V lookup: CDR1 KGHSH, CDR2 LQKENI. This CDR3 has 13 residues. CDR3: CASSLADQETQYF. The CDR3 DNA reads TGTGCCAGCTCTCTTGCGGATCAAGAGACCCAGTACTTC.

The chain couples TRBV12-5 to TRBJ1-1; 9 bases match TRBD1. J was trimmed by 4 bases and V by 5 bases; bases with no gene match: 5. The CDR3 contains 14 residues. CDR1 is LGHNT and CDR2 is FRNRAP in the germline V gene. The CDR3 region is CASGRLDRGTEAFF. In DNA, the CDR3 is TGTGCTAGTGGTCGACTGGACAGGGGCACTGAAGCTTTCTTT.

This chain uses TRBV4-2 with TRBJ1-1; TRBD1 is a possible D gene (6 bases). CDR1 and CDR2 from the germline V gene are LGHNA and YNFKEQ. The CDR3 is 14 residues long. V lost 4 bases and J 1 base, leaving 10 bases between the germline ends. This CDR3 is CASSLRQENTEAFF. CDR3 in DNA: TGTGCCAGCAGCCTTCGACAGGAGAACACTGAAGCTTTCTTT.

V is TRBV24-1 and J is TRBJ2-2; 9 bases match TRBD2. V lost 10 bases, J lost 6 bases, and 14 bases stayed unmatched. This CDR3 is 16 amino acids long. Looked up from germline, CDR1 is KGHDR and CDR2 is SFDVKD. CDR3 region: CATSYGGAGGAGELFF. CDR3 bases: TGTGCCACAAGTTACGGAGGAGCGGGGGGTGCCGGGGAGCTGTTTTTT.

This sequence joins TRBV13 and TRBJ2-4, with D uncertain. Germline-derived CDR1 and CDR2 are PRHDT and FYEKMQ (reference sequence). V was cut by 6 bases and J by 6 bases, with 15 bases left in between. This CDR3 is 14 amino acids long. CDR3 nucleotides: TGTGCCAGCAGGCAAGAAGACGGGTTAAACATTCAGTACTTC. Protein sequence: CASRQEDGLNIQYF.

This clone has a single count. The gene calls are TRBV19 and TRBJ2-5; the D gene is possibly TRBD1 (6 bases). This CDR3 contains 15 residues. The germline CDR1 and CDR2 sequences are LNHDA and SQIVND (reference sequence). The germline V and J ends were trimmed by 1 base and 3 bases, with 12 bases remaining between them. DNA for the CDR3: TGTGCCAGTAGTATAGCCTGGACAGAGAAAGAGACCCAGTACTTC. It encodes CASSIAWTEKETQYF.

The gene calls are TRBV25-1 and TRBJ1-5, with D possibly matching TRBD1 (6 bases). V was cut by 6 bases and J by 6 bases, with 12 bases left in between. The CDR3 covers 13 residues. Germline V lookup: CDR1 MGHDK, CDR2 SYGVNS. Here the CDR3 DNA reads TGTGCCAGCAGCGCACAGGGACGTCAGCCCCAGCATTTT. It codes for CASSAQGRQPQHF. Combining the CDR3 with reference TRBV25-1 and TRBJ1-5 gives the whole variable domain EADIYQTPRYLVIGTGKKITLECSQTMGHDKMYWYQQDPGMELHLIHYSYGVNSTEKGDLSSESTVSRIRTEHFPLTLESARPSHTSQYLCASSAQGRQPQHFGDGTRLSIL.

The V call is TRBV19, the J call TRBJ2-7; 8 positions match TRBD2. The germline V gene encodes CDR1 LNHDA and CDR2 SQIVND (reference sequence). This CDR3 comprises 15 residues. V trimming: 5 bases; J trimming: 4 bases; junction bases outside the gene matches: 10. The CDR3 DNA sequence: TGTGCCAGTAGTTCCCCCAGCGGGGGTATGTACGAGCAGTACTTC. As protein: CASSSPSGGMYEQYF.

V usage is TRBV6-5 and J usage is TRBJ1-1, with D possibly matching TRBD1 (6 bases). CDR1 and CDR2 (germline): MNHEY, SVGAGI. This CDR3 contains 15 residues. V dropped 0 bases and J dropped 3 bases, with 11 bases sitting between them. DNA for the CDR3: TGTGCCAGCAGTTACTCTTACAGGGCCGACACTGAAGCTTTCTTT. Protein sequence: CASSYSYRADTEAFF.

This clone was observed a single time. The chain combines TRBV18 with TRBJ2-7, with TRBD1 matching over 8 bases. Germline V gives CDR1 KGHSH, CDR2 LQKENI. There are 14 residues in the CDR3. Trimming cost V 3 bases and J 3 bases; bases outside gene matches: 4. For the CDR3, the DNA is TGTGCCAGCTCACCGGTTGACAGGGGCTACGAGCAGTACTTC. Translation: CASSPVDRGYEQYF.

The chain links TRBV18 to TRBJ1-2, with D possibly TRBD1 on 5 matching bases. V was clipped by 5 bases and J by 6 bases, with 10 bases between them. The germline V gene encodes CDR1 KGHSH and CDR2 LQKENI. This CDR3 contains 12 residues. CDR3 DNA: TGTGCCAGCTCAGGGGCGCGTGATGGCTACACCTTC. It encodes CASSGARDGYTF.

The rearrangement uses TRBV29-1 and TRBJ1-4; a weak D match, TRBD1 (5 bases). CDR3 size: 15 residues. Germline-derived CDR1 and CDR2 are SQVTM and ANQGSEA. V was pared by 1 base and J by 5 bases, with 14 bases between. CDR3: CSVEGGPGVNEKLFF. Written as DNA, the CDR3 is TGCAGCGTTGAAGGGGGACCTGGGGTGAATGAAAAACTGTTTTTT. The full variable domain, with the rest looked up from reference TRBV29-1 and TRBJ1-4, is SAVISQKPSRDICQRGTSLTIQCQVDSQVTMMFWYRQQPGQSLTLIATANQGSEATYESGFVIDKFPISRPNLTFSTLTVSNMSPEDSSIYLCSVEGGPGVNEKLFFGSGTQLSVL.

This rearrangement joins TRBV9 to TRBJ1-2; D not certain. Trimming shortened V by 3 bases and J by 7 bases, and 16 bases separated the two germline ends. Germline-derived CDR1 and CDR2 are SGDLS and YYNGEE. The CDR3 sequence is 14 residues long. CDR3 sequence: CASSALSRTGGYTF. The CDR3 coding sequence is TGTGCCAGCAGCGCTTTGTCCAGGACCGGTGGCTACACCTTC.

The chain combines TRBV5-1 with TRBJ1-2; the D gene is possibly TRBD1 (6 bases). The germline gives CDR1 SGHRS, CDR2 YFSETQ. This CDR3 spans 14 amino acids. V dropped 4 bases and J dropped 2 bases, with 12 bases sitting between them. The CDR3 DNA follows: TGCGCCAGCAGCCCCAGGACAGAAAACTATGGCTACACCTTC. Protein sequence: CASSPRTENYGYTF.

This rearrangement joins TRBV6-1 to TRBJ1-5, with D maybe TRBD1 (6 bases). Trimming took off 1 base at V and 7 bases at J, with 11 bases between the two ends. The CDR3 loop spans 14 amino acids. CDR1 is MNHNS and CDR2 is SASEGT in the germline V gene. In DNA form, the CDR3 reads TGTGCCAGCAGTGAAGAAAGGGGGGGCCAGCCCCAGCATTTT. Translating gives CASSEERGGQPQHF.

This clone was seen only a few times. The rearrangement joins TRBV6-6 to TRBJ2-7, with D possibly being TRBD2 (5 bases). Germline CDR1 is MNHNY and CDR2 is SVGAGI (reference sequence). The CDR3 loop spans 15 amino acids. Trimming took off 4 bases at V and 5 bases at J, with 18 bases between the two ends. The CDR3 spells CASSSGGSTANEQYF. The CDR3 DNA sequence: TGTGCCAGCAGTTCCGGTGGGAGCACCGCGAACGAGCAGTACTTC.

Regarding this clone: This sample includes further DNA sequences coding for the same CDR3. This chain joins TRBV20-1 and TRBJ2-5; D is undetermined. Trimming shortened V by 3 bases and J by 2 bases, and 1 base separated the two germline ends. CDR1 and CDR2 from the germline V gene are DFQATT and SNEGSKA (reference sequence). CDR3 length: 10 amino acids. The CDR3 sequence is CSARQETQYF. The CDR3 DNA follows: TGCAGTGCTAGGCAAGAGACCCAGTACTTC.

This clone was counted a few times. The rearrangement uses TRBV10-1 and TRBJ2-7; TRBD1 might be the D (5 bases). CDR3 length: 14 amino acids. Germline CDR1 and CDR2: WNHNN and SYGVQD (reference sequence). V gave up 2 bases and J gave up 2 bases, with 10 bases separating them. This chain's CDR3 is CASSEPGSPYEQYF. The CDR3, as DNA: TGCGCCAGCAGTGAGCCAGGGTCTCCCTACGAGCAGTACTTC.

To note about this clone: Compared with germline, one end of the junction differs, possibly owing to a read error. The chain combines TRBV5-4 with TRBJ2-1, with a tentative D call TRBD1 (5 bases). The CDR3 covers 11 residues. Germline values: CDR1 SGHNT, CDR2 YYREEE (reference sequence). CDR3 in amino acids: CASSYLRVWVF. As DNA, the CDR3 is TGTGCCAGCAGCTACCTCAGGGTGTGGGTCTTC.

The rearrangement uses TRBV27 and TRBJ1-5, with D perhaps matching TRBD1 (5 bases). This CDR3 is built from 15 residues. The germline V and J ends were trimmed by 3 bases and 3 bases, with 12 bases remaining between them. In germline, CDR1 is MNHEY, CDR2 SMNVEV (reference sequence). CDR3 sequence reads: CASSLGEGPNQPQHF. DNA for the CDR3: TGTGCCAGCAGTTTGGGCGAGGGGCCCAATCAGCCCCAGCATTTT.

The chain couples TRBV4-2 to TRBJ2-5; D gene unclear. Germline loops: CDR1 LGHNA, CDR2 YNFKEQ. This CDR3 has 12 residues. With 1 base removed from V and 6 bases from J, the gap between germline ends came to 6 bases. The CDR3 DNA sequence: TGTGCCAGCAGCCAAGTAATCAAGACCCAGTACTTC. Protein: CASSQVIKTQYF.

This chain links TRBV7-2 with TRBJ1-5; D unresolved. Germline V gene data show CDR1 as SGHTA and CDR2 as FQGNSA. Trimming left V 1 base short and J 2 bases short, with 6 bases between. CDR3 length: 14 residues. CDR3 protein: CASSLDDGNQPQHF. DNA of the CDR3: TGTGCCAGCAGCTTAGATGACGGCAATCAGCCCCAGCATTTT.

The chain uses TRBV30 and TRBJ1-5; D is perhaps TRBD1 (5 bases). The V and J ends lost 1 base and 0 bases respectively, with 10 bases between them. CDR1 and CDR2 (germline): GTSNPN, SVGIG (reference sequence). This CDR3 is built from 15 residues. The CDR3 sequence is CAWSGTPYSNQPQHF. CDR3 bases: TGTGCCTGGAGTGGGACACCTTATAGCAATCAGCCCCAGCATTTT.

V and J are TRBV7-2 and TRBJ1-5; no reliable D call. Trimming cost V 4 bases and J 6 bases, with 7 bases left between them. Germline V CDR1 and CDR2: SGHTA, FQGNSA. The CDR3 is 12 residues long. The CDR3 loop is CASSYDGQPQHF. In DNA, the CDR3 is TGTGCCAGCAGCTATGACGGTCAGCCCCAGCATTTT.

The V and J genes are TRBV11-2 and TRBJ2-3, with D unresolved. CDR1 is SGHAT and CDR2 is FQNNGV in the germline V gene. Trimming stripped 2 bases from V and 4 bases from J, with 4 bases between. CDR3 length: 12 amino acids. DNA for the CDR3: TGTGCCAGCAGCTTACCAGCAGATACGCAGTATTTT. Amino acids: CASSLPADTQYF.

This clone was seen more than once but under ten times. The CDR3 protein is CASTVSGTGLGGYTF. CDR3 nucleotide sequence: TGTGCCAGCACCGTTTCCGGGACGGGCTTGGGTGGCTACACCTTC. The gene calls are TRBV2 and TRBJ1-2; a possible D gene is TRBD1 (5 bases). V was shortened by 7 bases and J by 7 bases, with 22 bases between the two germline ends. CDR3 size: 15 residues. Germline CDR1 SNHLY, CDR2 FYNNEI.

The chain is built from TRBV4-3 and TRBJ2-7; 8 bases match TRBD2. The CDR3 has 13 residues. The germline V gene has CDR1 LGHNA and CDR2 YSLEER. V lost 1 base, J lost 5 bases, and 1 base stayed unmatched. The CDR3 DNA follows: TGCGCCAGCAGCCAAGGACTAGCGAACGAGCAGTACTTC. It is translated as CASSQGLANEQYF.

This clone was found once. V gene TRBV18 combines with J gene TRBJ2-2; TRBD2 agrees at 8 bases. The CDR3 spans 15 residues. Trimming cost V 3 bases and J 0 bases; bases outside gene matches: 0. Germline CDR1 is KGHSH and CDR2 is LQKENI. The CDR3 DNA sequence: TGTGCCAGCTCACCTAGCGGGGCGAACACCGGGGAGCTGTTTTTT. Its protein is CASSPSGANTGELFF.

The rearrangement joins TRBV7-2 to TRBJ2-2; 8 nucleotides align to TRBD2. V trimming: 10 bases; J trimming: 5 bases; junction bases outside the gene matches: 12. CDR3 size: 15 residues. Germline V gives CDR1 SGHTA, CDR2 FQGNSA. The CDR3 region has the DNA TGTGCCACCTACAGGGTCGGGACTAGGACCGGGGAGCTGTTTTTT. This gives the protein CATYRVGTRTGELFF.